This T cell receptor (beta chain) is drawn from a study of T cell repertoires in cytomegalovirus infection. Study-wide context: An indication of both CMV infection and matching HLA type came from public TCR beta signatures. Findings and caveats of the study: HLA-C-restricted, CMV-specific TCR beta clonotypes were dominant ex vivo. CMV carriers with the relevant HLA were identified by cumulative public TCR beta family frequency.

To note about this clonotype: Its matching antigen is unknown.

TCRdb used MiXCR to reprocess the reads, holding one entry per CDR3 protein. The table includes approximately 320,000 distinct CDR3 sequences, over 7.5% detected once. V was cut by 1 base and J by 4 bases, with 14 bases left in between. CDR1 and CDR2 (germline): MNHNY, SVGAGI (reference sequence). This CDR3 has 15 residues. The V and J genes are TRBV6-6 and TRBJ2-7; TRBD2 is a possible D gene (6 bases). The sequence was obtained from a human donor in good health (CMV status not recorded). Some clones in this sample may be carry-over from other donors' samples. Sequencing was done on a sample of PBMCs. The CDR3 bases are TGTGCCAGCAGTTACTTGGGGGGAATGCAGTACGAGCAGTACTTC. Its translation: CASSYLGGMQYEQYF.